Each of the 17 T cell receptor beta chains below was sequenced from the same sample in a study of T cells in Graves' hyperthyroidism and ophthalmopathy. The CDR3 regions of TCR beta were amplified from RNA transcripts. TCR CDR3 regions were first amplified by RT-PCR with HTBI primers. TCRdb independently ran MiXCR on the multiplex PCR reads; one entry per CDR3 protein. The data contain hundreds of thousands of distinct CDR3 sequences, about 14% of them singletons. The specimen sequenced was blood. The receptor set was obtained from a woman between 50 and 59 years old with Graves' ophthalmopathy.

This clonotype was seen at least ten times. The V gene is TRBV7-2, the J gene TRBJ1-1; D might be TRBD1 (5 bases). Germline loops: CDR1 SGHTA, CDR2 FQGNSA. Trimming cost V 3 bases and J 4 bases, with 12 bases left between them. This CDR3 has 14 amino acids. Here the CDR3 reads CASSFARVGTEAFF. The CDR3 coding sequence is TGTGCCAGCAGCTTCGCCAGGGTGGGCACTGAAGCTTTCTTT.

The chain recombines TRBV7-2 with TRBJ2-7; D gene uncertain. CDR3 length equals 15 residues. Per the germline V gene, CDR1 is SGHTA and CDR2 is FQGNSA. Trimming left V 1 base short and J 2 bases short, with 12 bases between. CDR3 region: CASSLGTISTYEQYF. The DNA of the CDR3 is TGTGCCAGCAGCTTAGGAACTATATCAACCTACGAGCAGTACTTC.

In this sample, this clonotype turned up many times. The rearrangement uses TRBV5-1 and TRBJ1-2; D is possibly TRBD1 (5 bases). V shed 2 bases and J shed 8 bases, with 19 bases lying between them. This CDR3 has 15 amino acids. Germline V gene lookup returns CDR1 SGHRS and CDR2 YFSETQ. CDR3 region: CASSLTGKTVSGYTF. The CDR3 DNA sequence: TGCGCCAGCAGCTTAACGGGGAAGACAGTTTCCGGCTACACCTTC.

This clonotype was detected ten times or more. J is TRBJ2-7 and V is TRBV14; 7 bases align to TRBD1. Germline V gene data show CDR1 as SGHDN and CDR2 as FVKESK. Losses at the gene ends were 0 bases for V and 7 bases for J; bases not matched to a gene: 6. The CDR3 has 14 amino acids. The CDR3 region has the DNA TGTGCCAGCAGCCAAGACACCAGGGGGAAAGAGCAGTACTTC. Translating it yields CASSQDTRGKEQYF.

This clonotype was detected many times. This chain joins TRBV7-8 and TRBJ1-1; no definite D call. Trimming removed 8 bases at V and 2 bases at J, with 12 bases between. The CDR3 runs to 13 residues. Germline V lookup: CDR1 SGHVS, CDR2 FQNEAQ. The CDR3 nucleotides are TGTGCCAGCGGAAGTGGGTTAAACACTGAAGCTTTCTTT. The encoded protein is CASGSGLNTEAFF.

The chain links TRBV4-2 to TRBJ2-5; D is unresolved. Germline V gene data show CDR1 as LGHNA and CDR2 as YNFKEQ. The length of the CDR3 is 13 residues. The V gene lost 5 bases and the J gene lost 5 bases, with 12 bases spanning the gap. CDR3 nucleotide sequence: TGTGCCAGCAGCGTAGAGCCTGTGGAGACCCAGTACTTC. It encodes CASSVEPVETQYF.

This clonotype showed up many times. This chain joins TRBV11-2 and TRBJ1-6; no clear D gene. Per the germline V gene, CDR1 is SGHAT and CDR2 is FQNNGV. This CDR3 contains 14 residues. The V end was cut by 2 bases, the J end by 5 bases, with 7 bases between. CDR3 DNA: TGTGCCAGCAGCTTATCTGCTAATAATTCACCCCTCCACTTT. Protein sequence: CASSLSANNSPLHF. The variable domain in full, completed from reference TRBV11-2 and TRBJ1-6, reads EAGVAQSPRYKIIEKRQSVAFWCNPISGHATLYWYQQILGQGPKLLIQFQNNGVVDDSQLPKDRFSAERLKGVDSTLKIQPAKLEDSAVYLCASSLSANNSPLHFGNGTRLTVT.

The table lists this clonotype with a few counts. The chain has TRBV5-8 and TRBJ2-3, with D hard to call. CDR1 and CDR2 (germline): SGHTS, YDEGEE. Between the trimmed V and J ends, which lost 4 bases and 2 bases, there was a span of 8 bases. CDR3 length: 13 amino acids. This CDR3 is CASSGPHTDTQYF. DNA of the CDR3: TGTGCCAGCAGCGGACCCCACACAGATACGCAGTATTTT. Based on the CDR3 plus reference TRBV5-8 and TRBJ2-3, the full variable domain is EAGVTQSPTHLIKTRGQQATLRCSPISGHTSVYWYQQALGLGLQFLLWYDEGEERNRGNFPPRFSGRQFPNYSSELNVNALELEDSALYLCASSGPHTDTQYFGPGTRLTVL.

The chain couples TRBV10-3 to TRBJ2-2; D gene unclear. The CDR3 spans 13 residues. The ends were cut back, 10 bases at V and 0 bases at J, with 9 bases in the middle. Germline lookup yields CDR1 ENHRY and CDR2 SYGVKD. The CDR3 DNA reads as TGTGCCACCGACGGCTCGAACACCGGGGAGCTGTTTTTT. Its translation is CATDGSNTGELFF.

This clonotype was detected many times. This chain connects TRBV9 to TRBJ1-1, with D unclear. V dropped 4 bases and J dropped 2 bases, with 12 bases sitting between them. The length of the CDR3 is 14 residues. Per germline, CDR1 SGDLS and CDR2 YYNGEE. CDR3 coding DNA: TGTGCCAGCAGCCCACCCGGGAGAAACACTGAAGCTTTCTTT. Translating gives CASSPPGRNTEAFF.

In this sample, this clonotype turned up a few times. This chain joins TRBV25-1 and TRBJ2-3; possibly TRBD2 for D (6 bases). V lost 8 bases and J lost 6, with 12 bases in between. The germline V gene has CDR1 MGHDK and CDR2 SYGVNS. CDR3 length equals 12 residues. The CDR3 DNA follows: TGTGCCAGCCTCGGGAGTTGGGATACGCAGTATTTT. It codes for CASLGSWDTQYF.

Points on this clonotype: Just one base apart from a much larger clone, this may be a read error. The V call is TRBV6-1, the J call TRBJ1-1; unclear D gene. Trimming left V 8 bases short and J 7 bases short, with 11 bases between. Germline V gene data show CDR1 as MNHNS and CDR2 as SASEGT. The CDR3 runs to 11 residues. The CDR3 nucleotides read TGTGCCAGCGGTGGTCCGGATGAAGCTTTCTTT. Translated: CASGGPDEAFF.

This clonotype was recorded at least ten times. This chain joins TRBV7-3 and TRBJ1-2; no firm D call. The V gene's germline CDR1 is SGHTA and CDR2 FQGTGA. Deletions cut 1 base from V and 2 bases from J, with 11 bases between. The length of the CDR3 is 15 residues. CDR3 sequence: CASSLNPQTNYGYTF. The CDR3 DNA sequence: TGTGCCAGCAGCTTAAATCCCCAGACAAACTATGGCTACACCTTC.

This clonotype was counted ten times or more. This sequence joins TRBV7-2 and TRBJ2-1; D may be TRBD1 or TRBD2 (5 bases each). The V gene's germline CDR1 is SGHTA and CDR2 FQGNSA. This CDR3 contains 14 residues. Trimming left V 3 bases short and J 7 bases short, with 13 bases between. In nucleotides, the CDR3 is TGTGCCAGCAGCTTTGGGGGAGTGCTAAATGAGCAGTTCTTC. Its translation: CASSFGGVLNEQFF.

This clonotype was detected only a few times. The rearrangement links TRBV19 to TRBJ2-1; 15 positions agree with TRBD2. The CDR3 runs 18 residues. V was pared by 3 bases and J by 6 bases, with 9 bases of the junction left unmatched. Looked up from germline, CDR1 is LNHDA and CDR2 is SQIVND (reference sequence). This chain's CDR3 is CASSIRVEGLAGGNEQFF. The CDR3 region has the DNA TGTGCCAGTAGTATTAGAGTGGAGGGACTAGCGGGGGGCAATGAGCAGTTCTTC. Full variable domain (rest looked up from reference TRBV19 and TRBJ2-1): DGGITQSPKYLFRKEGQNVTLSCEQNLNHDAMYWYRQDPGQGLRLIYYSQIVNDFQKGDIAEGYSVSREKKESFPLTVTSAQKNPTAFYLCASSIRVEGLAGGNEQFFGPGTRLTVL.

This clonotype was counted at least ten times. In DNA form, the CDR3 reads TGTGCCAGCAGAGGAGGCGGAACTAATGAAAAACTGTTTTTT. Amino acid sequence: CASRGGGTNEKLFF. V gene TRBV28 combines with J gene TRBJ1-4; D is undetermined. The length of the CDR3 is 14 residues. Between the trimmed V and J ends, which lost 6 bases and 1 base, there was a span of 9 bases. Germline V CDR1 and CDR2: MDHEN, SYDVKM.

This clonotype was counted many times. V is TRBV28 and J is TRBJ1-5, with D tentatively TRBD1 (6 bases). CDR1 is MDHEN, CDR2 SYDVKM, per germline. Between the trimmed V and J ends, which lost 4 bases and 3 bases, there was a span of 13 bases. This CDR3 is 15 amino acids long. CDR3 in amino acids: CASSSSDRNNQPQHF. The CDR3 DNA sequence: TGTGCCAGCAGTTCATCCGACAGGAACAATCAGCCCCAGCATTTT.